This T cell receptor beta chain was identified in a study of cytomegalovirus exposure and HLA in healthy donors. Study overall: T cells numbering 150 million to 200 million yielded more than 95 million unique TCR beta sequences in an earlier analysis. Whole-study results and caveats: TCR beta V segments were, for the most part, productive about 87% or about 30% of the time in an earlier analysis. Many donors shared some public TCRs, even though most TCR sequences were rare.

Researchers ran the PCR with 60 Vbeta and 13 Jbeta primers. TCRdb keeps only in-frame clones here, not all; method: immunoSEQ multiplex PCR. This table holds about 160,000 clones, approximately 90% found once. This clone was seen more than once but under ten times. Its cognate antigen is unknown. The clonotype originates from a woman aged 25 to 39 in good health and CMV-seronegative. What was sequenced was PBMCs.

The DNA of the CDR3 is TGCGCCAGCAGCCAACCGGGACAATCGAACACTGAAGCTTTCTTT. Translating gives CASSQPGQSNTEAFF. V is TRBV4-3 and J is TRBJ1-1, with TRBD1 as a possible D gene (6 bases). V dropped 2 bases and J dropped 1 base, with 11 bases sitting between them. Germline V gene lookup returns CDR1 LGHNA and CDR2 YSLEER. The CDR3 extends over 15 amino acids.